This entry is about one TCR beta chain. This clonotype was observed a handful of times. Its antigen is unknown. The record has no base qualities; no much larger clone is one base away. These data belong to a study of spatial heterogeneity in lung cancer (dated by TCRdb to the late 2010s). Turning to the overall study: More beta-chain than alpha-chain transcripts were consistently detected, likely reflecting higher beta-chain transcript abundance. In the raw uncorrected reads, each unique combination of TCR and UMI appeared more than ten times on average. In non-small cell lung cancer, the study quantitatively compared TCR alpha and beta repertoires across several tumor regions, matched nontumor lung, and blood. The study linked features of the TCR repertoire to counts of nonsynonymous mutations, which were determined by whole-exome sequencing of tumor tissue. At surgery, 200 to 250 tumor regions, 61 to 65 matched nontumor lung samples and 50 to 60 PBMC samples were TCR-sequenced for both alpha and beta chains.

The library was built by means of 5' RACE. TCRdb lists the instrument as NextSeq 500. In the TCR library protocol, a unique molecular identifier was attached to each TCR cDNA molecule so that PCR and sequencing errors could be corrected. The authors' analysis ran thus. TCR identification, UMI-based error correction and CDR3 extraction were all carried out with Decombinator tools. Expanded TCRs were defined as those above a frequency of 2 per 1,000, corresponding to the top 1% of the tumor frequency distribution. Renyi diversity was computed with the R vegan package after each repertoire had been subsampled 100 times to 5,000 TCRs. To build CDR3 similarity networks, amino acid triplet string-kernel similarity was used, and CDR3s were connected when their pairwise similarity was above 0.82. The raw public data were reprocessed by TCRdb itself: fastp quality trimming at Q25, MiXCR clonotype calling, in-frame beta chains only. Identical CDR3 protein sequences are pooled into one entry, listed with their most common genes and DNA. What appears here as the V and J calls and clone size reflects TCRdb's work, not the paper's. This sample has around 9,800 distinct CDR3 sequences in its table, and under 6.5% of those were observed once. Under 30% of the sample comes from the top ten.

Interpreted using the paper, the time point label stands for: sample taken at primary tumor resection. The donors were around 69 patients from the lung TRACERx cohort who had early-stage, untreated non-small cell lung cancer. Whole RNA extracted from tumor and nontumor lung tissue, or from cryopreserved PBMC samples, was used for TCR sequencing without cell sorting. A patient was chosen for TCR sequencing only when enough RNA was available from at least two tumor regions. From its cysteine to its phenylalanine, the CDR3 spans 17 amino acids. The CDR3 DNA has 51 bases and is translated from base 1. According to the germline V gene, CDR1 reads SGDLS and CDR2 reads YYNGEE. V is pruned by 0 bases and J by 4 bases, leaving 11 bases of the junction without a gene match. The paper as a whole reports these results and caveats: Additional single-cell paired TCR alpha and beta sequencing was considered necessary to confirm, at a functional level, the hypothesis that regional TCRs recognize regional mutations. Ubiquitous expanded tumor TCRs showed up in blood more often at tumor resection than at routine follow-up.

The sequence derives from a male donor with early-stage non-small cell lung cancer. Here the sequenced sample was PBMCs, taken at surgery. Recombination connected TRBV9 to TRBJ2-3, with 7 central nucleotides matching TRBD1. The DNA sequence follows: TGTGCCAGCAGCGTAGTGAACAGGGGAAGGTCGCCAGATACGCAGTATTTT. The resulting protein is CASSVVNRGRSPDTQYF.